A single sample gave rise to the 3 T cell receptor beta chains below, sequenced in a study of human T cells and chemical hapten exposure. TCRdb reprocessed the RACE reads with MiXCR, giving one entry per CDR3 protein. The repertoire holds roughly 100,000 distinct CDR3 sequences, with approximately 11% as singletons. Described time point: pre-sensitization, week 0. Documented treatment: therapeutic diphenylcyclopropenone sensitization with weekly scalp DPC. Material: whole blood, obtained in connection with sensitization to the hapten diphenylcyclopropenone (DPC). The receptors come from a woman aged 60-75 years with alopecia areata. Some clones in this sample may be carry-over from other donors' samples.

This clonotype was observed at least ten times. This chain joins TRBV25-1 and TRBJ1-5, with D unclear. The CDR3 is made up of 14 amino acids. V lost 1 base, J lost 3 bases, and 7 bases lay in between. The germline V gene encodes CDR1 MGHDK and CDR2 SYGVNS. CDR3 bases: TGTGCCAGCAGTGAATGGCAGGACAATCAGCCCCAGCATTTT. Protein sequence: CASSEWQDNQPQHF.

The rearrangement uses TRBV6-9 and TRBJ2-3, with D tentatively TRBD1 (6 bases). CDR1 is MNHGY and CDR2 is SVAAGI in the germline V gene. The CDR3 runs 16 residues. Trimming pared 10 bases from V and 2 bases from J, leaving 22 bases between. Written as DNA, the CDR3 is TGTGCCAATTCTACAAACGGACAGCCTAACACAGATACGCAGTATTTT. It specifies CANSTNGQPNTDTQYF.

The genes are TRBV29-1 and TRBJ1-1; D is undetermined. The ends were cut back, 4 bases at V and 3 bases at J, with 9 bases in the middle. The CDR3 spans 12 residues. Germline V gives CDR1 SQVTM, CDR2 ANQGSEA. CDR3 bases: TGCAGCGTTGCGGCCTCGGACACTGAAGCTTTCTTT. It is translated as CSVAASDTEAFF.